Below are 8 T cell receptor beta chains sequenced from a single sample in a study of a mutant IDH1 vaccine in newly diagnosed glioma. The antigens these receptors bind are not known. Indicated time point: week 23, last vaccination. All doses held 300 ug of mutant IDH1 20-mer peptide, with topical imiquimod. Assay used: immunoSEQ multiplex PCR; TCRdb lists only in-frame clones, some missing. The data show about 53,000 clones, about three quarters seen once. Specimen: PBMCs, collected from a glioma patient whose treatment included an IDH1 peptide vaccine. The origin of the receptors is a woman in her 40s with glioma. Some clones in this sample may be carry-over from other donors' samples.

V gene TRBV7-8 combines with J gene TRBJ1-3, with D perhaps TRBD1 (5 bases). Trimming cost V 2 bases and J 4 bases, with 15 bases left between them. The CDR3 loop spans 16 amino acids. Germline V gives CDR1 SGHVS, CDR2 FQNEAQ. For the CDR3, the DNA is TGTGCCAGCAGCTTAAGGCGGGGCGCATCAGGAAACACCATATATTTT. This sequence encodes CASSLRRGASGNTIYF.

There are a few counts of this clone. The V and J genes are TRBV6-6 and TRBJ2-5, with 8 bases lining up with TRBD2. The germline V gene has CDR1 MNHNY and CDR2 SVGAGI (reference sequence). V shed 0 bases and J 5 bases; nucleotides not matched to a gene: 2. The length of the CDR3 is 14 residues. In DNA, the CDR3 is TGTGCCAGCAGTTACTCGGAGCGGGGGGAGACCCAGTACTTC. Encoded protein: CASSYSERGETQYF.

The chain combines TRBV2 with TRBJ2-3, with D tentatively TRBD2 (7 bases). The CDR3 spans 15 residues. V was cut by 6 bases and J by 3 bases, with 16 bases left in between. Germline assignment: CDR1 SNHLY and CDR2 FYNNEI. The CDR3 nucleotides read TGTGCCAGCAGAGCTTTCGGGGGGCCTACAGATACGCAGTATTTT. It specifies CASRAFGGPTDTQYF. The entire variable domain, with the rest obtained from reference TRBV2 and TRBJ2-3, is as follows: EPEVTQTPSHQVTQMGQEVILRCVPISNHLYFYWYRQILGQKVEFLVSFYNNEISEKSEIFDDQFSVERPDGSNFTLKIRSTKLEDSAMYFCASRAFGGPTDTQYFGPGTRLTVL.

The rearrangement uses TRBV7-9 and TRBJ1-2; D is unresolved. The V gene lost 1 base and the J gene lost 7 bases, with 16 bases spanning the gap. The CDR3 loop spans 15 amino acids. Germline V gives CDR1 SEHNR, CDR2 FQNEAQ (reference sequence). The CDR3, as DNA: TGTGCCAGCAGCTTAGGTAGCGTCGCCTCTGTTGGCTACACCTTC. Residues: CASSLGSVASVGYTF.

CDR3 region: CASSLAYGYTF. The DNA for the CDR3 is TGTGCCAGCAGTTTAGCCTATGGCTACACCTTC. This sequence joins TRBV6-1 and TRBJ1-2; D is unclear. Germline-derived CDR1 and CDR2 are MNHNS and SASEGT. CDR3 length: 11 amino acids. The V end lost 5 bases, the J end lost 4 bases, and 5 bases lay between the germline ends.

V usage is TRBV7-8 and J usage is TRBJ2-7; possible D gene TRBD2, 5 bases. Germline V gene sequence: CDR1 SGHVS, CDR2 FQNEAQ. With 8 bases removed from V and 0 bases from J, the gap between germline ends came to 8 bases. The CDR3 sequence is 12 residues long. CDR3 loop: CASGGSSYEQYF. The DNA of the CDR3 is TGTGCCAGCGGTGGGAGCTCCTACGAGCAGTACTTC.

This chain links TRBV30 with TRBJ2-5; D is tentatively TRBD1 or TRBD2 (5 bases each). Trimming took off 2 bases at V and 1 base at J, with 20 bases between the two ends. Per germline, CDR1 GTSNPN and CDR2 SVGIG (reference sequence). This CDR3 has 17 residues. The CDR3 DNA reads TGTGCCTGGAGTTACCTCCAGGGACCCCCGCCCCAAGAGACCCAGTACTTC. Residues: CAWSYLQGPPPQETQYF. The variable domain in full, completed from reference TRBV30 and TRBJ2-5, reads SQTIHQWPATLVQPVGSPLSLECTVEGTSNPNLYWYRQAAGRGLQLLFYSVGIGQISSEVPQNLSASRPQDRQFILSSKKLLLSDSGFYLCAWSYLQGPPPQETQYFGPGTRLLVL.

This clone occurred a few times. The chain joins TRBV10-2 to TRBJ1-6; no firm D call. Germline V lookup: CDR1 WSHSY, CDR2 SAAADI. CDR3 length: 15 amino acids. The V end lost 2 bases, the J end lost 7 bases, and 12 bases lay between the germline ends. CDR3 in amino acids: CASSETSSENSPLHF. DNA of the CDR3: TGCGCCAGCAGTGAGACCAGCTCCGAAAATTCACCCCTCCACTTT.